One and the same sample provided the 22 T cell receptor beta chains below, sequenced in a study of human T cells and chemical hapten exposure. Time point defined: pre-sensitization, week 0. This sample's treatment: therapeutic diphenylcyclopropenone sensitization with weekly scalp DPC. MiXCR, run by TCRdb on the RACE reads, gives a single entry per CDR3 protein. The table lists about 120,000 distinct CDR3 sequences, roughly 13% of them singletons, with approximately 3% in the top ten. Sequenced material: whole blood, taken in connection with sensitization to the hapten diphenylcyclopropenone (DPC). These TCRs come from a woman under 30 with alopecia areata. Some clones in this sample may be carry-over from other donors' samples.

This clonotype was found a few times. The chain employs TRBV12-3 or TRBV12-4 and TRBJ2-2, with unresolved D. CDR3 length: 15 amino acids. Trimming left V 5 bases short and J 0 bases short, with 10 bases between. The CDR3 loop is CASSPRSTNTGELFF. The CDR3 region has the DNA TGTGCCAGCAGTCCTCGATCAACGAACACCGGGGAGCTGTTTTTT.

V gene TRBV7-8 combines with J gene TRBJ2-4; 8 positions match TRBD2. In germline, CDR1 is SGHVS, CDR2 FQNEAQ. V trimming: 5 bases; J trimming: 2 bases; junction bases outside the gene matches: 5. This CDR3 is built from 15 residues. The CDR3: CASSTGGVTKNIQYF. The CDR3 DNA is TGTGCCAGCAGCACCGGGGGGGTGACCAAAAACATTCAGTACTTC.

Only a few counts were recorded for this clonotype. The chain carries TRBV7-9 and TRBJ2-1, with a weak D call TRBD2 (5 bases). Deletions cut 3 bases from V and 8 bases from J, with 8 bases between. The CDR3 length is 12 residues. CDR1 is SEHNR, CDR2 FQNEAQ, per germline (reference sequence). CDR3 in DNA: TGTGCCAGCAGCTTCGGGGTTTATGAGCAGTTCTTC. Translation gives CASSFGVYEQFF.

This clonotype has more than one count but fewer than ten. The V call is TRBV7-2, the J call TRBJ2-7; TRBD2 aligns across 15 bases. The ends lost 3 bases at V and 0 bases at J; junction bases unmatched: 6. The length of the CDR3 is 18 residues. Germline V gene lookup returns CDR1 SGHTA and CDR2 FQGNSA. The CDR3 spells CASSFSGTSGGFSYEQYF. CDR3 DNA sequence: TGTGCCAGCAGCTTCTCCGGGACTAGCGGGGGGTTCTCCTACGAGCAGTACTTC.

The sample holds a few counts of this clonotype. The chain has TRBV27 and TRBJ1-5; D is perhaps TRBD1 (5 bases). The CDR3 spans 15 residues. V lost 5 bases to trimming and J lost 2 bases, with 13 bases between them. The germline V gene encodes CDR1 MNHEY and CDR2 SMNVEV (reference sequence). In DNA form, the CDR3 reads TGTGCCAGCAGTCCCGGGACCAAGGGCAATCAGCCCCAGCATTTT. Translation: CASSPGTKGNQPQHF.

This clonotype has a handful of counts. One end of the junction is discordant with germline, which a read error may explain. The gene calls are TRBV5-4 and TRBJ2-3, with TRBD2 matching 13 bases. The CDR3 totals 12 residues. Germline CDR1 reads SGHNT; CDR2 reads YYREEE (reference sequence). The CDR3 DNA sequence: TGTGCCAGCAGCTCCCTGACTAGCGGGGGGATTTTT. Its protein product is CASSSLTSGGIF.

V gene TRBV7-2 combines with J gene TRBJ2-5, with 7 bases matching TRBD1. The V gene end was trimmed by 2 bases and the J gene end by 4 bases; junction bases not matched to a gene: 7. Germline CDR1 is SGHTA and CDR2 is FQGNSA. The CDR3 runs to 15 residues. The CDR3: CASSLNRGKGETQYF. The CDR3, as DNA: TGTGCCAGCAGCTTAAACAGGGGCAAGGGAGAGACCCAGTACTTC.

This clonotype was found a few times. The chain employs TRBV21-1 and TRBJ2-2. TRBV21-1 is annotated as a pseudogene. This CDR3 region has 12 residues. The CDR3: CASSTGTGELFF. CDR3 nucleotides: TGTGCCAGCAGCACGGGCACCGGGGAGCTGTTTTTT.

This clonotype showed up many times. The gene calls are TRBV29-1 and TRBJ1-2; 7 bases agree with TRBD1. Trimming at V came to 4 bases and at J to 7 bases, leaving 3 bases not matched to a gene. Per germline, CDR1 SQVTM and CDR2 ANQGSEA. This CDR3 is 11 amino acids long. Here the CDR3 reads CSVVGGLGYTF. Here the CDR3 DNA reads TGCAGCGTTGTAGGGGGCCTTGGCTACACCTTC. Complete variable domain (other parts from reference TRBV29-1 and TRBJ1-2): SAVISQKPSRDICQRGTSLTIQCQVDSQVTMMFWYRQQPGQSLTLIATANQGSEATYESGFVIDKFPISRPNLTFSTLTVSNMSPEDSSIYLCSVVGGLGYTFGSGTRLTVV.

This clonotype showed up just a few times. The chain carries TRBV28 and TRBJ2-1; 11 nucleotides align to TRBD1. Trimming removed 3 bases from V and 7 bases from J; junction bases left unmatched: 5. The CDR3 consists of 15 residues. CDR1 and CDR2 (germline): MDHEN, SYDVKM. The DNA of the CDR3 is TGTGCCAGCAGTTTTCGGACAGGGGGCAAAAATGAGCAGTTCTTC. Translated: CASSFRTGGKNEQFF.

This clonotype has ten or more counts. This chain connects TRBV7-9 to TRBJ2-6; D gene uncertain. V shed 3 bases and J shed 1 base, with 7 bases lying between them. Germline V gene lookup returns CDR1 SEHNR and CDR2 FQNEAQ (reference sequence). The length of the CDR3 is 15 residues. The CDR3 nucleotides are TGTGCCAGCAGCTTGTCGGAGTCTGGGGCCAACGTCCTGACTTTC. It is translated as CASSLSESGANVLTF.

This clonotype was recorded at least ten times. V usage is TRBV28 and J usage is TRBJ2-2; a possible D gene is TRBD2 (5 bases). V gave up 8 bases and J gave up 7 bases, with 29 bases separating them. The CDR3 runs 18 residues. Germline V gene sequence: CDR1 MDHEN, CDR2 SYDVKM. In nucleotides, the CDR3 is TGTGCCAGCTATACTTTTTTTGACCTGAGGCCTGGAGGCGGGGAGCTGTTTTTT. It codes for CASYTFFDLRPGGGELFF.

This clonotype came up a few times. The chain is built from TRBV10-3 and TRBJ2-3; possible D gene TRBD2, 6 bases. The CDR3 covers 16 residues. Trimming took off 4 bases at V and 1 base at J, with 15 bases between the two ends. Germline loops: CDR1 ENHRY, CDR2 SYGVKD. In DNA, the CDR3 is TGTGCCATCAGTGGGAGGGAGGATCGGCGCACAGATACGCAGTATTTT. The encoded protein is CAISGREDRRTDTQYF.

This clonotype was recorded many times. The CDR3 nucleotides are TGTGCCAGCAGTTTTGGGACAGGTATCTACTACGAGCAGTACTTC. This codes for CASSFGTGIYYEQYF. The rearrangement links TRBV27 to TRBJ2-7, with 8 nucleotides matching TRBD1. The germline gives CDR1 MNHEY, CDR2 SMNVEV (reference sequence). J was trimmed by 3 bases and V by 3 bases; bases with no gene match: 7. The CDR3 is 15 residues long.

The chain joins TRBV18 to TRBJ2-3; D unresolved. Looked up from germline, CDR1 is KGHSH and CDR2 is LQKENI. Deletions cut 6 bases from V and 6 bases from J, with 7 bases between. This CDR3 comprises 11 residues. The CDR3 protein is CASSPQDTQYF. The CDR3 bases are TGTGCCAGCTCCCCCCAGGATACGCAGTATTTT.

This clonotype was observed a handful of times. The chain is built from TRBV7-9 and TRBJ2-3; 10 bases agree with TRBD2. There are 15 residues in the CDR3. The germline V gene has CDR1 SEHNR and CDR2 FQNEAQ (reference sequence). V lost 5 bases to trimming and J lost 5 bases; unmatched junction nucleotides: 7. The CDR3 here is CASSPSGGALDTQYF. In nucleotides, the CDR3 is TGTGCCAGCAGCCCCAGCGGGGGGGCCTTAGATACGCAGTATTTT.

The chain links TRBV4-2 to TRBJ1-1, with unresolved D. Trimming stripped 0 bases from V and 1 base from J, with 3 bases between. CDR1 is LGHNA, CDR2 YNFKEQ, per germline. The CDR3 runs to 13 residues. The CDR3 DNA follows: TGTGCCAGCAGCCAAGAGACGAACACTGAAGCTTTCTTT. This translates into CASSQETNTEAFF.

This clonotype was seen many times. The V call is TRBV2, the J call TRBJ1-1; 11 nucleotides agree with TRBD1. The V gene's germline CDR1 is SNHLY and CDR2 FYNNEI. The CDR3 sequence is 14 residues long. V lost 6 bases and J lost 4; bases outside the gene matches: 4. This CDR3 is CASSGGQGGTEAFF. DNA of the CDR3: TGTGCCAGCAGCGGGGGACAGGGGGGCACTGAAGCTTTCTTT.

This clonotype occurred many times. The J gene is TRBJ1-1, the V gene TRBV10-2; D is perhaps TRBD1 (5 bases). CDR3 length equals 13 residues. The germline V gene has CDR1 WSHSY and CDR2 SAAADI. The ends were cut back, 10 bases at V and 1 base at J, with 13 bases in the middle. CDR3 sequence (DNA): TGCGCCACCCTTGCGGGGGGGAACACTGAAGCTTTCTTT. It translates to CATLAGGNTEAFF.

This clonotype was seen many times. The chain employs TRBV6-2 or TRBV6-3 and TRBJ1-2; D perhaps matches TRBD1 (5 bases). There are 14 residues in the CDR3. The germline V and J ends were trimmed by 6 bases and 0 bases, with 11 bases remaining between them. Germline V gene data show CDR1 as MNHEY and CDR2 as SVGEGT. The CDR3: CASRAGISNYGYTF. In nucleotides, the CDR3 is TGTGCCAGCAGAGCAGGGATATCTAACTATGGCTACACCTTC.

This clonotype was picked up a small number of times. This sequence joins TRBV6-4 and TRBJ2-7, with TRBD2 as a possible D gene (6 bases). CDR1 MRHNA and CDR2 SNTAGT come from the germline V gene. The CDR3 loop spans 15 amino acids. The V and J ends lost 7 bases and 0 bases respectively, with 16 bases between them. The CDR3 DNA is TGTGCCAGCACAGAGGAGGGGACTCTCTCCTACGAGCAGTACTTC. Translating it yields CASTEEGTLSYEQYF.

This clonotype was counted a few times. The CDR3: CASSPGTAGYEQYF. The CDR3, as DNA: TGTGCCAGCAGCCCCGGGACAGCGGGCTACGAGCAGTACTTC. The J gene is TRBJ2-7, the V gene TRBV27, with D perhaps TRBD1 (7 bases). Germline V gene sequence: CDR1 MNHEY, CDR2 SMNVEV (reference sequence). V dropped 6 bases and J dropped 3 bases, with 15 bases sitting between them. There are 14 residues in the CDR3.